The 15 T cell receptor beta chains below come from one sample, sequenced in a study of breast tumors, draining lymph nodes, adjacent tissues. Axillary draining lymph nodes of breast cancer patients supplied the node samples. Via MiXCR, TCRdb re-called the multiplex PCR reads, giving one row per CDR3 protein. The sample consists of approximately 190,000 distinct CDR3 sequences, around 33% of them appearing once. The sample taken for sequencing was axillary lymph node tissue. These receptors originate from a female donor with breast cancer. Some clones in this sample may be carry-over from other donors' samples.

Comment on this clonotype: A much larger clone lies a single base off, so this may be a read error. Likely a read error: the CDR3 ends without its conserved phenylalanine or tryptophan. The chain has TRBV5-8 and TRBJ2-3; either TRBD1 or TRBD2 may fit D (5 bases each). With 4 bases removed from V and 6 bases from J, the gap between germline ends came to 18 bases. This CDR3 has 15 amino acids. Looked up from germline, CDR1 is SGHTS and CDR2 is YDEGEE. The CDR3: CASSRGRKITDTQYL. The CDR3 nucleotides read TGTGCCAGCAGCCGGGGACGGAAAATCACTGATACGCAGTATCTT.

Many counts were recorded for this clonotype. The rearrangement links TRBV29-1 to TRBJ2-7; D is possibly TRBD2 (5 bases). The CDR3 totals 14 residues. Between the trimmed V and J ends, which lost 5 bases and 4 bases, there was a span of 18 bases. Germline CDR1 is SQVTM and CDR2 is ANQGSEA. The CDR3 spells CSVRDLAPGYEQYF. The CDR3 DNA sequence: TGCAGCGTTAGAGACCTAGCCCCCGGGTACGAGCAGTACTTC.

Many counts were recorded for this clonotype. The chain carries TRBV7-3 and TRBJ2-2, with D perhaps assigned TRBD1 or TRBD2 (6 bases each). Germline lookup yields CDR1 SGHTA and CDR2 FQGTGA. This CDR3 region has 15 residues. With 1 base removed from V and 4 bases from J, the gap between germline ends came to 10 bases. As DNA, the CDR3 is TGTGCCAGCAGCTTAATAGGGGGGAGCACCGGGGAGCTGTTTTTT. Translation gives CASSLIGGSTGELFF.

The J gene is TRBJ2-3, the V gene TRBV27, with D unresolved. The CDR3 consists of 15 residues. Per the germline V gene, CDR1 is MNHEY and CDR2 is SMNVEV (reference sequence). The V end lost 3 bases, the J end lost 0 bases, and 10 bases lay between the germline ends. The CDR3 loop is CASSLETSSTDTQYF. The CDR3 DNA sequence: TGTGCCAGCAGTTTGGAGACATCGAGCACAGATACGCAGTATTTT.

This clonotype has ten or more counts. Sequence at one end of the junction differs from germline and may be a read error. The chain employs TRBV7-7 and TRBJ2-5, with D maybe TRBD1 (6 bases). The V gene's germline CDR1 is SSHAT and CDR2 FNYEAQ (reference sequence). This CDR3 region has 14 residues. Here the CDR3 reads CASSLATGMETQYF. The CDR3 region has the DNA TGTGCTAGCAGCTTAGCTACAGGGATGGAGACCCAGTACTTC.

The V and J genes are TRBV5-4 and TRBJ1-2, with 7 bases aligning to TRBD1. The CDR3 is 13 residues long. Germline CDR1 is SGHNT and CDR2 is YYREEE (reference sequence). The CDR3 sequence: CARVDRANYGYTF. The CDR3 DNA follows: TGTGCTAGAGTCGACAGGGCTAACTATGGCTACACCTTC.

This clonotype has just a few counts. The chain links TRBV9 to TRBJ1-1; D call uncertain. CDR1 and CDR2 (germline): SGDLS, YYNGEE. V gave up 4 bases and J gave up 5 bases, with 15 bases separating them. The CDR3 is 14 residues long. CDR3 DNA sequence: TGTGCCAGCAGCCCCAGGCACACGCCGACTGAAGCTTTCTTT. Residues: CASSPRHTPTEAFF. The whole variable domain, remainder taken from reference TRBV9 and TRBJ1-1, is DSGVTQTPKHLITATGQRVTLRCSPRSGDLSVYWYQQSLDQGLQFLIQYYNGEERAKGNILERFSAQQFPDLHSELNLSSLELGDSALYFCASSPRHTPTEAFFGQGTRLTVV.

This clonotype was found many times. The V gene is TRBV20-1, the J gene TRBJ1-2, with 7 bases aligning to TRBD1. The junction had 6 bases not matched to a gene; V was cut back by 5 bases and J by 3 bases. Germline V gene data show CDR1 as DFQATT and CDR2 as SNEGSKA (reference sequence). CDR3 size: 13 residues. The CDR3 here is CSAPPGQHYGYTF. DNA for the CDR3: TGCAGTGCTCCCCCGGGACAGCACTATGGCTACACCTTC.

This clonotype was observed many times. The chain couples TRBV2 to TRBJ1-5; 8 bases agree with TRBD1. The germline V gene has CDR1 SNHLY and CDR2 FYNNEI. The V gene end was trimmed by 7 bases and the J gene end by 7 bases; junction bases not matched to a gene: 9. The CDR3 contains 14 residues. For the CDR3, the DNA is TGTGCCAGCATGTCGGGACAGGCGGACCAGCCCCAGCATTTT. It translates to CASMSGQADQPQHF.

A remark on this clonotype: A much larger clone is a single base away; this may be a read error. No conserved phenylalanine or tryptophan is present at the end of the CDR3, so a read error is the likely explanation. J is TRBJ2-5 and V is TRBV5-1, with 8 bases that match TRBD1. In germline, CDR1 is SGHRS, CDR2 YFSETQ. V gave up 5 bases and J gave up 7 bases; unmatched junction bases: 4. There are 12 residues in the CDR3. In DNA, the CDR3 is TGCGCCAGCAGTCCAGGGACAGGGACCCAGTACCTC. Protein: CASSPGTGTQYL.

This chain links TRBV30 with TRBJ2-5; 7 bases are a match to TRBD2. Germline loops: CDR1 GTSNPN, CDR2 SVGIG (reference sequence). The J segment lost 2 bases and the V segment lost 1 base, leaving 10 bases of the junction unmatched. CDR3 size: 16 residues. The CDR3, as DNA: TGTGCCTGGAGTGGTCTCCCCAGCGGGGCTCAAGAGACCCAGTACTTC. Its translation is CAWSGLPSGAQETQYF.

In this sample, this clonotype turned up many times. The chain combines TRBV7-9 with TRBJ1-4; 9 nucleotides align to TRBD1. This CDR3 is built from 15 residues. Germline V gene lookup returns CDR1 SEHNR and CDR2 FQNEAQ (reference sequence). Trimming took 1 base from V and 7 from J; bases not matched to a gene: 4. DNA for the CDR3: TGTGCCAGCAGCTTAGAGGGACAGGGAAGTGAAAAACTGTTTTTT. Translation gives CASSLEGQGSEKLFF. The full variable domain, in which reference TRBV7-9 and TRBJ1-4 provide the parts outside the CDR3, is DTGVSQNPRHKITKRGQNVTFRCDPISEHNRLYWYRQTLGQGPEFLTYFQNEAQLEKSRLLSDRFSAERPKGSFSTLEIQRTEQGDSAMYLCASSLEGQGSEKLFFGSGTQLSVL.

The CDR3 DNA is TGCAGTGCTAGAGAGATTACTGGACTAGCGGCTAGCACAGATACGCAGTATTTT. Encoded protein: CSAREITGLAASTDTQYF. The rearrangement uses TRBV20-1 and TRBJ2-3; TRBD2 matches at 10 bases. Germline trimming cut 0 bases from V and 0 bases from J; bases unmatched to any gene: 9. CDR3 length: 18 amino acids. Germline CDR1 is DFQATT and CDR2 is SNEGSKA (reference sequence).

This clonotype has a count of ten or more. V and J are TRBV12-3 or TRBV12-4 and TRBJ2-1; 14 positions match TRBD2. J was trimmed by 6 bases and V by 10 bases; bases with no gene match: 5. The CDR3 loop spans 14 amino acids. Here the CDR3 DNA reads TGTGCCACCGGACTAGCGGGAGGTGGCAATGAGCAGTTCTTC. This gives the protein CATGLAGGGNEQFF.

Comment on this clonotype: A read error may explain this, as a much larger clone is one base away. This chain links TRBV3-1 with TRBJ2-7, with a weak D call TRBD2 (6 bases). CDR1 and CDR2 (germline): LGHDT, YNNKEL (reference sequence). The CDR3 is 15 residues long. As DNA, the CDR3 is TGTGCCAGCAGCCAATCCGGGACTCCGAACTACGAGCGGTACTTC. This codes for CASSQSGTPNYERYF.